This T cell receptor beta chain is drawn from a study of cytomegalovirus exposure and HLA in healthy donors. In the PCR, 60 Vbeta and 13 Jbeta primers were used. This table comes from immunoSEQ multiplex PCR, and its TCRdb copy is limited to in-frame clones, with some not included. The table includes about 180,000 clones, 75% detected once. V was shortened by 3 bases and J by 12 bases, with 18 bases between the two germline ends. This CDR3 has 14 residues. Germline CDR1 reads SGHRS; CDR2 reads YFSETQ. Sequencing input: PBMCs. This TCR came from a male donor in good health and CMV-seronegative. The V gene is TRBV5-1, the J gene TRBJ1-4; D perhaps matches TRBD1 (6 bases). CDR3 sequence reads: CASSSGTKGTELFF. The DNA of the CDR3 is TGCGCCAGCAGCTCCGGGACAAAGGGGACGGAACTGTTTTTT.